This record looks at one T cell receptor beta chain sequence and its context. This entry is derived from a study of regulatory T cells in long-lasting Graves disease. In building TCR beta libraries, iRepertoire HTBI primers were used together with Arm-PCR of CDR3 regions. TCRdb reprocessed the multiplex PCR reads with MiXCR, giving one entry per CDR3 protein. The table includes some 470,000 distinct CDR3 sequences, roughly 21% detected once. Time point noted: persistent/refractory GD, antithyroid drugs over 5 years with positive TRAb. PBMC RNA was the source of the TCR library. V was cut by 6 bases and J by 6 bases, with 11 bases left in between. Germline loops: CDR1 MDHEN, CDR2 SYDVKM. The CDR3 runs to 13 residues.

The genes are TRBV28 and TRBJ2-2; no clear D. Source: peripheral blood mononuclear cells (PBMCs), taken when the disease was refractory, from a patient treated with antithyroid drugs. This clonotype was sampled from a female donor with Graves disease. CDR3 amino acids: CASRSESSGELFF. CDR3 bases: TGTGCCAGCAGGTCTGAAAGCTCCGGGGAGCTGTTTTTT.